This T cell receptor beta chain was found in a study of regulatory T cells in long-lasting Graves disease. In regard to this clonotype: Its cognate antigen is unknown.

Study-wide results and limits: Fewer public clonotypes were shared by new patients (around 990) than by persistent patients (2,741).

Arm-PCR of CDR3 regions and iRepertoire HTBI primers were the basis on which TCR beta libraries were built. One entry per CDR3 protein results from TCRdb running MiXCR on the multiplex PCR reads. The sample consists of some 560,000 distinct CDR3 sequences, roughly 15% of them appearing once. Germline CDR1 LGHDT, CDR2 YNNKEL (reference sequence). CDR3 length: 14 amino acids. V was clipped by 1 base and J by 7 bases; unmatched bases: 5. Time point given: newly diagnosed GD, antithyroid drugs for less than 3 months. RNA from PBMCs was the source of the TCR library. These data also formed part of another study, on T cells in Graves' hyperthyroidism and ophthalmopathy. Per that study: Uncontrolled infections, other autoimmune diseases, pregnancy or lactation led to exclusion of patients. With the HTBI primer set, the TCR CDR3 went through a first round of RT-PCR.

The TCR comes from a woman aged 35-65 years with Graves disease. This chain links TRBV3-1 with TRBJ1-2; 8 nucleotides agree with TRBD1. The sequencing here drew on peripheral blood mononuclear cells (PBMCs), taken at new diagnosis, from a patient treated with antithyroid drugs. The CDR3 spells CASSQGTGRVGYTF. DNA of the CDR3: TGTGCCAGCAGCCAAGGGACAGGGAGGGTTGGCTACACCTTC. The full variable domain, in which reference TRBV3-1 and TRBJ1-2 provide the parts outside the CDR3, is DTAVSQTPKYLVTQMGNDKSIKCEQNLGHDTMYWYKQDSKKFLKIMFSYNNKELIINETVPNRFSPKSPDKAHLNLHINSLELGDSAVYFCASSQGTGRVGYTFGSGTRLTVV.